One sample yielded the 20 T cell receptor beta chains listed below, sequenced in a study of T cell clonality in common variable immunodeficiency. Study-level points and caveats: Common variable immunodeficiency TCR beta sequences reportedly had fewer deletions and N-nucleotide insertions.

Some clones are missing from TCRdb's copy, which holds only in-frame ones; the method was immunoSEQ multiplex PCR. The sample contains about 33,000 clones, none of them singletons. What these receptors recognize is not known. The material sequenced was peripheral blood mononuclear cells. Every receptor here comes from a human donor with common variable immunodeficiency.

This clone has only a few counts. The part of the CDR3 DNA that was read is TGTGCCAGTAGTATAGATCGTCGGACAGGGGGCTCGAACACTGAA. Translation: CASSIDRRTGGSNTE. The complete CDR3 sequence is CASSIDRRTGGSNTEAFF. The chain links TRBV19 to TRBJ1-1; 11 nucleotides line up with TRBD1. The read stops 3 residues short of the end of the CDR3; the missing end is completed from the germline J gene. Germline trimming cut 0 bases from V and 1 base from J; bases unmatched to any gene: 7. The CDR3 contains 18 residues. The germline gives CDR1 LNHDA, CDR2 SQIVND (reference sequence).

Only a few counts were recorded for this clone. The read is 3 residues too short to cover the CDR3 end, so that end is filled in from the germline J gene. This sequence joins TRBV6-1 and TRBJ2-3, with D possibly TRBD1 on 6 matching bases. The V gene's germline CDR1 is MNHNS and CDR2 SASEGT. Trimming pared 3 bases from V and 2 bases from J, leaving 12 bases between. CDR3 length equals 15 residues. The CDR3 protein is CASSDYGGPTDTQYF. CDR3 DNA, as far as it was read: TGTGCCAGCAGTGATTATGGGGGCCCCACAGATACG.

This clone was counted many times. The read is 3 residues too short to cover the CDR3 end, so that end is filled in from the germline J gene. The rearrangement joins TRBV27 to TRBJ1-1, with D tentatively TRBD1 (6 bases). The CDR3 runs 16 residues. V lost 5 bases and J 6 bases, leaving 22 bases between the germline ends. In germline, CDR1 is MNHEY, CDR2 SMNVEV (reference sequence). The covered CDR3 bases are TGTGCCAGCAGTCGTTCAGGGGACGTCGGGATCGCTGAA. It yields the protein CASSRSGDVGIAE. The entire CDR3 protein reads CASSRSGDVGIAEAFF.

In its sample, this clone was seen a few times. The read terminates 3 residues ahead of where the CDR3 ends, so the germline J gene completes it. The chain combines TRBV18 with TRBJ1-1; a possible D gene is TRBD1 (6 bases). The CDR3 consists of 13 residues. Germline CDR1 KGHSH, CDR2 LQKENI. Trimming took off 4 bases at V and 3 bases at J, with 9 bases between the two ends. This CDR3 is CASSLRGDTEAFF. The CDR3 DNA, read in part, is TGTGCCAGCTCACTCAGGGGAGACACTGAA.

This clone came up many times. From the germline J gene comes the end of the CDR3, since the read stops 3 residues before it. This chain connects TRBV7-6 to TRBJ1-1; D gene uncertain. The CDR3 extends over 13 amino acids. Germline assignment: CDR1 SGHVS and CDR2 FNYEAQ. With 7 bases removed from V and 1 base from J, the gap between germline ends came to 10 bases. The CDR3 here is CASTLTKNTEAFF. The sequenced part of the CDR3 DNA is TGTGCCAGCACCCTCACTAAGAACACTGAA.

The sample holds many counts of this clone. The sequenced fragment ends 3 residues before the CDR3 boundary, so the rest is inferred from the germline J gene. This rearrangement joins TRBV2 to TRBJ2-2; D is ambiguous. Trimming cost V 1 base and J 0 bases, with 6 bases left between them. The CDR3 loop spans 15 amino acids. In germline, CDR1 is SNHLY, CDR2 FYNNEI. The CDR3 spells CASSEVQANTGELFF. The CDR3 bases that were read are TGTGCCAGCAGTGAAGTGCAGGCGAACACCGGGGAG.

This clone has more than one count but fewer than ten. Partial CDR3 DNA: TGTGCCAGCAGCGAAACAGTGGCAGGGGGTTCCAACACCGGGGAG. Amino acids: CASSETVAGGSNTGE. The CDR3, in full, reads CASSETVAGGSNTGELFF. J is TRBJ2-2 and V is TRBV6-1; TRBD1 agrees at 7 bases. The DNA ends 3 residues before the CDR3 does, and the rest of the CDR3 is filled in from the germline J gene. There are 18 residues in the CDR3. Trimming at V came to 6 bases and at J to 2 bases, leaving 15 bases not matched to a gene. CDR1 MNHNS and CDR2 SASEGT come from the germline V gene.

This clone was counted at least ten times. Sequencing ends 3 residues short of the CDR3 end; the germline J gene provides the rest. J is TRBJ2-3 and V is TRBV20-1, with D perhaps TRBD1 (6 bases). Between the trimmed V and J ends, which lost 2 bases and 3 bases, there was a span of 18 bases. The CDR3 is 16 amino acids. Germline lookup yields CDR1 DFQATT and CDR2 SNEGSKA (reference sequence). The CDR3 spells CSARSPTGRGTDTQYF. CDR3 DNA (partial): TGCAGTGCTAGATCACCGACAGGCAGAGGAACAGATACG.

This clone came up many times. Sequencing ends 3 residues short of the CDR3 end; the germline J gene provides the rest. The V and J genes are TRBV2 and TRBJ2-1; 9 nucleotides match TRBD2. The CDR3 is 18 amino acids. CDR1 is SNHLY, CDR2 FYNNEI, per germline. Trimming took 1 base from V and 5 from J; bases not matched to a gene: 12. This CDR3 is CASSEGIAGGLYNNEQFF. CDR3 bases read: TGTGCCAGCAGTGAAGGGATTGCGGGGGGGCTGTACAACAATGAG.

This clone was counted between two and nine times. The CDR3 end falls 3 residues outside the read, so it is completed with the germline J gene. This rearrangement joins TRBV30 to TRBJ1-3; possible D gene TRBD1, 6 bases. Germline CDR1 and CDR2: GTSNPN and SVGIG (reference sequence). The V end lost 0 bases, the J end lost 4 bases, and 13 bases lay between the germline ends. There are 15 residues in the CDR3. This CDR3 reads CAWSVLAGEGNTIYF. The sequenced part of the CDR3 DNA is TGTGCCTGGAGTGTATTGGCAGGGGAAGGAAACACC.

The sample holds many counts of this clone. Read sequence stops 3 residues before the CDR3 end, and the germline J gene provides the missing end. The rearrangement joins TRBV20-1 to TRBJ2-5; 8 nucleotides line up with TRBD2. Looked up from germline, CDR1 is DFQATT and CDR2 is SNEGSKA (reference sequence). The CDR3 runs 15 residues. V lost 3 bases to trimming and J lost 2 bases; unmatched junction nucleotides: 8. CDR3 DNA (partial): TGCAGTGCTAGGGAACGGACTAGCTTACAAGAGACC. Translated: CSARERTSLQET. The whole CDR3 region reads CSARERTSLQETQYF.

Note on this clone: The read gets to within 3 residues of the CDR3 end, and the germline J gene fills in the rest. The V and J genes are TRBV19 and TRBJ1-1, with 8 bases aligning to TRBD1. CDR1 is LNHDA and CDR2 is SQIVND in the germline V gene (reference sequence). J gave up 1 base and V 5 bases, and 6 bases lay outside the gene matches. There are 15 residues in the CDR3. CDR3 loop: CASSSGTGENTEAFF. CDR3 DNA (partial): TGTGCCAGTAGTTCAGGGACAGGAGAGAACACTGAA.

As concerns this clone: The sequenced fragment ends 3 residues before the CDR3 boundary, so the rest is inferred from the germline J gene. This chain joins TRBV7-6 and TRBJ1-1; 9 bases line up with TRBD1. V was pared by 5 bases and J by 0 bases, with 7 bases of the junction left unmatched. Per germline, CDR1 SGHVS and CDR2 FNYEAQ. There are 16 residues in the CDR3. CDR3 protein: CASSPGTGLMNTEAFF. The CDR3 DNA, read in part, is TGTGCCAGCAGCCCCGGGACAGGGCTCATGAACACTGAA.

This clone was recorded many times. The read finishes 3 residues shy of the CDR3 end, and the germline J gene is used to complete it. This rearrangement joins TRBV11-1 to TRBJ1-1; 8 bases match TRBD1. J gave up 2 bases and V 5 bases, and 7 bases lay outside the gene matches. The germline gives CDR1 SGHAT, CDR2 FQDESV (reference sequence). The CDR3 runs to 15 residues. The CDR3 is CASSRRTGTNTEAFF. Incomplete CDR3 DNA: TGTGCCAGCAGCCGACGGACAGGGACAAACACTGAA. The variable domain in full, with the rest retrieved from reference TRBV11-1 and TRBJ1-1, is EAEVAQSPRYKITEKSQAVAFWCDPISGHATLYWYRQILGQGPELLVQFQDESVVDDSQLPKDRFSAERLKGVDSTLKIQPAELGDSAMYLCASSRRTGTNTEAFFGQGTRLTVV.

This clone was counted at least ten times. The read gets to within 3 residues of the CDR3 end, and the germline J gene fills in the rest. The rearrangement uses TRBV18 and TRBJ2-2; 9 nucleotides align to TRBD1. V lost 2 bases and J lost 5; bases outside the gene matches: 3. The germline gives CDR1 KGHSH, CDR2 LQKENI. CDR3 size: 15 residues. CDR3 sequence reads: CASSPVTGGTGELFF. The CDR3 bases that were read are TGTGCCAGCTCACCAGTGACAGGGGGGACCGGGGAG.

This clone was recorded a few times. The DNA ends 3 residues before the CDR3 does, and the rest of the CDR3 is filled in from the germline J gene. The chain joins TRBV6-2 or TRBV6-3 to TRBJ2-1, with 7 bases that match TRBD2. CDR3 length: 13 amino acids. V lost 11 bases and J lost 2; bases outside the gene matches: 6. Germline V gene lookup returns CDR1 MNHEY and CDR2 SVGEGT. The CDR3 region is CAVGGGPYNEQFF. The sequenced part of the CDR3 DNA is TGTGCCGTTGGGGGGGGTCCCTACAATGAG.

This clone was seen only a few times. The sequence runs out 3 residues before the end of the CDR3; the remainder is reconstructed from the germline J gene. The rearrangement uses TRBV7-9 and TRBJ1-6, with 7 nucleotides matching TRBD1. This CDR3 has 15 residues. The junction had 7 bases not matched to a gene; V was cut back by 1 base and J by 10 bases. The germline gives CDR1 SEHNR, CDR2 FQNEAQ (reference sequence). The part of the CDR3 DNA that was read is TGTGCCAGCAGCTTAGTTGCAGGGACAGAATCACCC. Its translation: CASSLVAGTESP. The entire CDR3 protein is CASSLVAGTESPLHF.

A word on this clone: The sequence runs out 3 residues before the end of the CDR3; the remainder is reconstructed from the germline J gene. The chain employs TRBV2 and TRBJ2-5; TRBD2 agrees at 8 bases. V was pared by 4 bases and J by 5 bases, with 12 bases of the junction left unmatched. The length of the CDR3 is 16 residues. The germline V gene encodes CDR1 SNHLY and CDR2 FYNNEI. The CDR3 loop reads CASSVFPTSGGETQYF. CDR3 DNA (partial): TGTGCCAGCAGTGTTTTTCCCACATCGGGGGGGGAGACC.

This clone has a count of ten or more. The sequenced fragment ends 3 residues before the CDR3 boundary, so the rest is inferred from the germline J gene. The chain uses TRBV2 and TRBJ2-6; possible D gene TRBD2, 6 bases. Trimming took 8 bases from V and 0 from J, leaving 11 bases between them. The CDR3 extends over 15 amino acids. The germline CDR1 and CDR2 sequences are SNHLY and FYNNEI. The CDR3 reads CASGTPSSGANVLTF. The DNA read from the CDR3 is TGTGCCAGCGGGACTCCGAGCTCTGGGGCCAACGTC.

The CDR3 here is CASSSQIGSSSYNEQFF. The sequenced CDR3 bases are TGTGCCAGCTCATCCCAGATAGGGTCCAGCTCCTACAATGAG. The chain has TRBV18 and TRBJ2-1; no clear D gene. The CDR3 goes on 3 residues after the read ends, and that part is filled in from the germline J gene. Germline V gives CDR1 KGHSH, CDR2 LQKENI. V was shortened by 5 bases and J by 0 bases, with 17 bases between the two germline ends. The CDR3 consists of 17 residues.